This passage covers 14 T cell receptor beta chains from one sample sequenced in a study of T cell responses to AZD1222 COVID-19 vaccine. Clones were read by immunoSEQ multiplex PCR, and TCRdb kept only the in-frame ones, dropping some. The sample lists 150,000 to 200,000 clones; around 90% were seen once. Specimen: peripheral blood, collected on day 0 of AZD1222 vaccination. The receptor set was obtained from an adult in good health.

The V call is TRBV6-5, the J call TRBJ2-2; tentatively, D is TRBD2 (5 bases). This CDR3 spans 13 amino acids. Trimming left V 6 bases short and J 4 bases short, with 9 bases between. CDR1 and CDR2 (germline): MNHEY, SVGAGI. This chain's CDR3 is CASRLRVTGELFF. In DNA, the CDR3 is TGTGCCAGCAGGTTGCGGGTCACCGGGGAGCTGTTTTTT.

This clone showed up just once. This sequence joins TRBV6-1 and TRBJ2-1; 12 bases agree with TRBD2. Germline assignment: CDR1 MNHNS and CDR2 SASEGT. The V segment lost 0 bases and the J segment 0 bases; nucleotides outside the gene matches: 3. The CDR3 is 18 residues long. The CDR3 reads CASSEARTSGNSYNEQFF. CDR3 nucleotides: TGTGCCAGCAGTGAAGCCCGGACTAGCGGGAACTCCTACAATGAGCAGTTCTTC.

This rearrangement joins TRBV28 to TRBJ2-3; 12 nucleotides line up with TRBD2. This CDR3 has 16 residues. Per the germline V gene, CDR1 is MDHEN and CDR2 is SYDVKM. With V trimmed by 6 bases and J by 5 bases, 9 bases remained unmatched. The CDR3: CASRPIGLAGLDTQYF. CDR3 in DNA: TGTGCCAGCAGGCCAATTGGACTAGCGGGATTAGATACGCAGTATTTT. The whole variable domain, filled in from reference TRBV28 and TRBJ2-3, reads DVKVTQSSRYLVKRTGEKVFLECVQDMDHENMFWYRQDPGLGLRLIYFSYDVKMKEKGDIPEGYSVSREKKERFSLILESASTNQTSMYLCASRPIGLAGLDTQYFGPGTRLTVL.

CDR3 coding DNA: TGCAGCGTTGTCGGGGCGGCGGGGCACACTGAAGCTTTCTTT. Protein sequence: CSVVGAAGHTEAFF. This chain links TRBV29-1 with TRBJ1-1; TRBD1 is a possible D gene (5 bases). The CDR3 runs 14 residues. Germline loops: CDR1 SQVTM, CDR2 ANQGSEA. Trimming removed 4 bases from V and 3 bases from J, with 15 bases in between.

In DNA form, the CDR3 reads TGTGCCAGTAGTGTTCAAAGCGGTATGAACACTGAAGCTTTCTTT. Protein product: CASSVQSGMNTEAFF. The V and J genes are TRBV19 and TRBJ1-1; D not certain. The length of the CDR3 is 15 residues. Germline CDR1 is LNHDA and CDR2 is SQIVND (reference sequence). Trimming pared 5 bases from V and 0 bases from J, leaving 13 bases between.

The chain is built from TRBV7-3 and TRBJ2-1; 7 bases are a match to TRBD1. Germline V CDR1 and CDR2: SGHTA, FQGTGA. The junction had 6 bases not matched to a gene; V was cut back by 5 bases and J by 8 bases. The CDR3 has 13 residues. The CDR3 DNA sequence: TGTGCCAGCAGCCCACAGGGGAAGGATGAGCAGTTCTTC. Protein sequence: CASSPQGKDEQFF.

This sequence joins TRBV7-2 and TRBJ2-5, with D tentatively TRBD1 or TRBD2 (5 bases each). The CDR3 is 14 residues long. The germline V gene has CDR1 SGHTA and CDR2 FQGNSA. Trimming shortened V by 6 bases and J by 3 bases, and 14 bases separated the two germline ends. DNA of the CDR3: TGTGCCAGCAGGCCCCGGGACGGGGAAGAGACCCAGTACTTC. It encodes CASRPRDGEETQYF.

CDR3 nucleotides: TGTGCCAGCTCACCACCGGGAGACACTGAAGCTTTCTTT. Its protein product is CASSPPGDTEAFF. The genes are TRBV18 and TRBJ1-1; D uncertain. The CDR3 sequence is 13 residues long. The V and J ends lost 0 bases and 3 bases respectively, with 5 bases between them. From germline, CDR1 is KGHSH and CDR2 LQKENI.

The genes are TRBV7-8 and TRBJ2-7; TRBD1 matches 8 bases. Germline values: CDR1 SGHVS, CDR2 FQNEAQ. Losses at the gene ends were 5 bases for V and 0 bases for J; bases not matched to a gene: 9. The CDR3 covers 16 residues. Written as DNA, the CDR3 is TGTGCCAGCAGCCGTGGGACAGGCCAGAGCTCCTACGAGCAGTACTTC. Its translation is CASSRGTGQSSYEQYF.

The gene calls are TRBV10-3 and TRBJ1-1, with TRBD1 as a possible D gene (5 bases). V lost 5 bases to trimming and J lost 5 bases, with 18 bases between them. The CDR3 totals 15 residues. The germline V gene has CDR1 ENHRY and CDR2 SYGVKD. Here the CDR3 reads CAISFGAVGGTEAFF. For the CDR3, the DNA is TGTGCCATCAGTTTTGGGGCAGTTGGGGGAACTGAAGCTTTCTTT.

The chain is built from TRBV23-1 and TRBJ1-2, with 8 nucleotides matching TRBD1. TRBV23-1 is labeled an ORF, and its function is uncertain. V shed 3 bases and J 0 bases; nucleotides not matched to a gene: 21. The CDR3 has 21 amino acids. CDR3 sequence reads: CASSQPRQNLDRDEANYGYTF. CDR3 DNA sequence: TGCGCCAGCAGTCAGCCCCGACAGAACCTGGACAGGGACGAAGCTAACTATGGCTACACCTTC.

The chain's CDR3 is CASSYGQVNTGELFF. CDR3 DNA sequence: TGTGCCAGCAGCTACGGACAGGTTAACACCGGGGAGCTGTTTTTT. J is TRBJ2-2 and V is TRBV5-8, with 7 bases matching TRBD1. Germline CDR1 is SGHTS and CDR2 is YDEGEE. This CDR3 region has 15 residues. J lost 2 bases, V lost 3 bases, and 4 bases had no gene match.

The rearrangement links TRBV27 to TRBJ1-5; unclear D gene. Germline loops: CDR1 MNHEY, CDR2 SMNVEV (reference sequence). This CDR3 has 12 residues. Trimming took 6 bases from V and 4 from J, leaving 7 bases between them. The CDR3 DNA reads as TGTGCCAGCAGCTCCGGGAATCAGCCCCAGCATTTT. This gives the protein CASSSGNQPQHF.

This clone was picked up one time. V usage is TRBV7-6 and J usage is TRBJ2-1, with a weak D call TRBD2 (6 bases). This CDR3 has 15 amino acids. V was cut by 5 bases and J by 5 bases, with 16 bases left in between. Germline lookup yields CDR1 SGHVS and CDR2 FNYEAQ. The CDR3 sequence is CASSQRQRGNNEQFF. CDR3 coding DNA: TGTGCCAGCAGCCAGCGACAACGGGGGAACAATGAGCAGTTCTTC. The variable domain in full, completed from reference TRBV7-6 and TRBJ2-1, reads GAGVSQSPRYKVTKRGQDVALRCDPISGHVSLYWYRQALGQGPEFLTYFNYEAQQDKSGLPNDRFSAERPEGSISTLTIQRTEQRDSAMYRCASSQRQRGNNEQFFGPGTRLTVL.